The clone carrying this T cell receptor beta chain has more than one count but fewer than ten. Its antigen is not identified. Cultured CD4+ T cell DNA underwent sequencing with the Oncomine TCR Beta short-read assay. TCRdb used MiXCR to reprocess the PCR reads, holding one entry per CDR3 protein. In the table there are some 20,000 distinct CDR3 sequences, around 53% of which are singletons. Treatment meaning: roughly nine-day PBMC culture with coronavirus spike peptide pools or control peptides (ViraFEST assay). The CDR3 is made up of 15 amino acids. Trimming shortened V by 3 bases and J by 7 bases, and 18 bases separated the two germline ends. In germline, CDR1 is MNHEY, CDR2 SVGEGT. The data were taken from a study of vaccination and CD4 T cells after COVID-19. Study results and limitations: A nonsignificant median increase from about 20 to 38 SARS-CoV-2-reactive clonotypes was observed. A relatively small number of convalescent patients were studied, and no early post-infection timepoints were included.

Sequenced sample: CD4+ T cells from blood, cultured in vitro. The origin of this receptor is a human donor who had recovered from COVID-19. The chain combines TRBV6-2 or TRBV6-3 with TRBJ2-5, with D possibly TRBD1 on 5 matching bases. DNA of the CDR3: TGTGCCAGCAGTTATATGCAATGGGGCTACGGGACCCAGTACTTC. It codes for CASSYMQWGYGTQYF.